Below are 30 T cell receptor beta chains sequenced from a single sample in a study of CD8 T cells in ankylosing spondylitis. TCRdb used MiXCR to reprocess the 5' RACE reads, holding one entry per CDR3 protein. The repertoire holds 150,000 to 200,000 distinct CDR3 sequences, with 10% to 15% as singletons. Sequences were obtained from blood, either unsorted or a sorted T cell fraction (not recorded which). These receptors were collected from a female donor with ankylosing spondylitis or in good health (not recorded which).

This clonotype has a count of ten or more. This chain links TRBV9 with TRBJ1-2; 7 bases line up with TRBD1. CDR3 length equals 13 residues. From germline, CDR1 is SGDLS and CDR2 YYNGEE. The J segment lost 8 bases and the V segment lost 0 bases, leaving 4 bases of the junction unmatched. The CDR3 region has the DNA TGTGCCAGCAGCGTAGAGTACAGGGGAGGCTACACCTTC. Translated, it gives CASSVEYRGGYTF. The entire variable domain, with the rest obtained from reference TRBV9 and TRBJ1-2, is as follows: DSGVTQTPKHLITATGQRVTLRCSPRSGDLSVYWYQQSLDQGLQFLIQYYNGEERAKGNILERFSAQQFPDLHSELNLSSLELGDSALYFCASSVEYRGGYTFGSGTRLTVV.

The chain combines TRBV30 with TRBJ1-5, with D perhaps TRBD1 (5 bases). This CDR3 region has 17 residues. The germline V gene encodes CDR1 GTSNPN and CDR2 SVGIG (reference sequence). The V and J ends lost 0 bases and 0 bases respectively, with 15 bases between them. CDR3 sequence (DNA): TGTGCCTGGAGTGTAAAGGAGGGGTCCCTTAGCAATCAGCCCCAGCATTTT. Translating gives CAWSVKEGSLSNQPQHF.

Only a few counts were recorded for this clonotype. The genes are TRBV6-4 and TRBJ2-3; TRBD2 matches 12 bases. The CDR3 runs 15 residues. The J segment lost 5 bases and the V segment lost 7 bases, leaving 7 bases of the junction unmatched. From germline, CDR1 is MRHNA and CDR2 SNTAGT. The CDR3 sequence is CASKSSGRAGDTQYF. CDR3 sequence (DNA): TGTGCCAGCAAGTCTAGCGGGAGGGCCGGAGATACGCAGTATTTT.

This clonotype was seen a few times. The gene calls are TRBV20-1 and TRBJ2-1; TRBD2 matches 11 bases. The germline gives CDR1 DFQATT, CDR2 SNEGSKA (reference sequence). With V trimmed by 3 bases and J by 4 bases, 11 bases remained unmatched. The CDR3 has 17 residues. The CDR3 DNA follows: TGCAGTGCTAGTGAGCGGGGCCTAGCGGGAGGTTACAATGAGCAGTTCTTC. This translates into CSASERGLAGGYNEQFF.

This clonotype was counted only a few times. The V and J genes are TRBV4-1 and TRBJ1-5; D uncertain. The CDR3 is made up of 16 amino acids. Between the trimmed V and J ends, which lost 1 base and 2 bases, there was a span of 12 bases. CDR1 MGHRA and CDR2 YSYEKL come from the germline V gene. The CDR3 sequence is CASSQALVVGNQPQHF. The CDR3 DNA follows: TGCGCCAGCAGCCAAGCCCTAGTAGTGGGCAATCAGCCCCAGCATTTT.

Points on this clonotype: A clone one base away is much larger, so this may be a read error. The V call is TRBV5-1, the J call TRBJ2-5, with D possibly being TRBD1 (6 bases). The CDR3 has 14 residues. Looked up from germline, CDR1 is SGHRS and CDR2 is YFSETQ. The CDR3 DNA follows: TGCGCCAGCATCTTGGAGGACAGACAAGAGACCCAGTACTTC. This gives the protein CASILEDRQETQYF.

Ten or more counts support this clonotype. The CDR3 region is CASSPGLGVGSNEQFF. The DNA for the CDR3 is TGTGCCAGCAGCCCAGGTCTGGGGGTGGGGAGCAATGAGCAGTTCTTC. This sequence joins TRBV12-3 or TRBV12-4 and TRBJ2-1; D is possibly TRBD1 or TRBD2 (5 bases each). With 6 bases removed from V and 6 bases from J, the gap between germline ends came to 21 bases. This CDR3 has 16 amino acids.

This clonotype has ten or more counts. The chain has TRBV12-3 or TRBV12-4 and TRBJ2-5, with 7 bases aligning to TRBD2. This CDR3 region has 16 residues. Germline trimming cut 0 bases from V and 4 bases from J; bases unmatched to any gene: 8. CDR3 region: CASSLAAGNVRETQYF. The CDR3, as DNA: TGTGCCAGCAGTTTAGCAGCGGGAAACGTACGAGAGACCCAGTACTTC.

This clonotype has at least ten counts. This chain uses TRBV4-3 with TRBJ2-7, with a possible D match to TRBD2 (5 bases). The CDR3 covers 15 residues. Germline loops: CDR1 LGHNA, CDR2 YSLEER. V lost 0 bases and J 0 bases, leaving 9 bases between the germline ends. The CDR3 DNA reads TGCGCCAGCAGCCAAGAAGTGAGCGGCTCCTACGAGCAGTACTTC. It translates to CASSQEVSGSYEQYF.

The chain employs TRBV18 and TRBJ1-5; 7 bases are shared with TRBD1. The trim removed 3 bases at V and 7 bases at J, leaving 15 bases unmatched. The CDR3 spans 17 residues. Germline assignment: CDR1 KGHSH and CDR2 LQKENI. Written as DNA, the CDR3 is TGTGCCAGCTCACCTACCAGTCTGCGACAGGGCGGCCAGCCCCAGCATTTT. This gives the protein CASSPTSLRQGGQPQHF. Combining the CDR3 with reference TRBV18 and TRBJ1-5 gives the whole variable domain NAGVMQNPRHLVRRRGQEARLRCSPMKGHSHVYWYRQLPEEGLKFMVYLQKENIIDESGMPKERFSAEFPKEGPSILRIQQVVRGDSAAYFCASSPTSLRQGGQPQHFGDGTRLSIL.

This clonotype was seen a handful of times. This rearrangement joins TRBV27 to TRBJ2-7; tentative D call: TRBD2 (6 bases). Trimming shortened V by 9 bases and J by 0 bases, and 15 bases separated the two germline ends. The length of the CDR3 is 14 residues. Per germline, CDR1 MNHEY and CDR2 SMNVEV (reference sequence). CDR3 bases: TGTGCCAGTCGTCTAGCGTGGAGCTCCTACGAGCAGTACTTC. Encoded protein: CASRLAWSSYEQYF.

The sample holds a few counts of this clonotype. This chain connects TRBV7-2 to TRBJ2-2, with TRBD1 matching 8 bases. The CDR3 spans 14 residues. V lost 11 bases to trimming and J lost 7 bases; unmatched junction nucleotides: 12. The germline V gene encodes CDR1 SGHTA and CDR2 FQGNSA. CDR3 sequence (DNA): TGTGCCGGAACGGGCAGGGGGCTAAACGGGGAGCTGTTTTTT. Translated: CAGTGRGLNGELFF.

There are many counts of this clonotype. CDR3 nucleotide sequence: TGTGCCAGCAGCTTCGACAGCTATCAGCCCCAGCATTTT. Its translation is CASSFDSYQPQHF. J is TRBJ1-5 and V is TRBV5-5, with D possibly being TRBD1 (5 bases). The germline V gene has CDR1 SGHKS and CDR2 YYEKEE (reference sequence). The CDR3 runs 13 residues. V shed 2 bases and J shed 5 bases, with 8 bases lying between them.

V and J are TRBV12-3 or TRBV12-4 and TRBJ1-1; tentatively, D is TRBD1 (6 bases). Trimming shortened V by 5 bases and J by 5 bases, and 12 bases separated the two germline ends. The CDR3 runs to 13 residues. The CDR3 DNA is TGTGCCAGCAGTACAGGGATTGGTACTGAAGCTTTCTTT. Protein: CASSTGIGTEAFF.

The genes are TRBV5-1 and TRBJ1-1; TRBD1 matches 10 bases. V dropped 0 bases and J dropped 6; count of bases not matched to a gene: 8. The CDR3 is made up of 16 amino acids. CDR1 is SGHRS and CDR2 is YFSETQ in the germline V gene. The CDR3 sequence: CASSLVSGQGLAEAFF. The DNA for the CDR3 is TGCGCCAGCAGCTTGGTCTCGGGACAGGGGTTAGCTGAAGCTTTCTTT.

This clonotype was picked up a small number of times. This chain joins TRBV30 and TRBJ1-3; D gene ambiguous. The CDR3 sequence is 15 residues long. In germline, CDR1 is GTSNPN, CDR2 SVGIG (reference sequence). V was cut by 0 bases and J by 2 bases, with 11 bases left in between. The CDR3 nucleotides are TGTGCCTGGAGTGTAATGGGAGCCCCTGGAAACACCATATATTTT. It yields the protein CAWSVMGAPGNTIYF.

The rearrangement links TRBV10-3 to TRBJ2-3; D is possibly TRBD1 (5 bases). CDR1 ENHRY and CDR2 SYGVKD come from the germline V gene. The CDR3 covers 19 residues. V lost 5 bases and J lost 4, with 28 bases in between. Here the CDR3 reads CAISPRLKIQGRVPDTQYF. Written as DNA, the CDR3 is TGTGCCATCAGTCCCCGTCTCAAAATTCAAGGCAGGGTCCCAGATACGCAGTATTTT.

This clonotype was seen more than once but under ten times. The chain joins TRBV18 to TRBJ1-2; no clear D gene. The length of the CDR3 is 14 residues. With 0 bases removed from V and 5 bases from J, the gap between germline ends came to 10 bases. Germline V gene data show CDR1 as KGHSH and CDR2 as LQKENI. The CDR3 DNA reads as TGTGCCAGCTCACCACCGGGTGGCGAATATGGCTACACCTTC. It specifies CASSPPGGEYGYTF.

This clonotype has just a few counts. The V call is TRBV6-5, the J call TRBJ2-5, with D maybe TRBD2 (6 bases). Germline V gene sequence: CDR1 MNHEY, CDR2 SVGAGI. Trimming shortened V by 0 bases and J by 3 bases, and 17 bases separated the two germline ends. The CDR3 has 17 residues. CDR3 residues: CASSYSYGGRLEETQYF. The CDR3, as DNA: TGTGCCAGCAGTTACTCCTACGGGGGACGTCTTGAAGAGACCCAGTACTTC.

This clonotype turned up a few times. The J gene is TRBJ2-7, the V gene TRBV9; 8 bases map to TRBD2. CDR3 size: 14 residues. The V gene's germline CDR1 is SGDLS and CDR2 YYNGEE. The V segment lost 3 bases and the J segment 6 bases; nucleotides outside the gene matches: 8. The CDR3 here is CASSAGTRVLEQYF. The CDR3 nucleotides are TGTGCCAGCAGCGCCGGGACTAGGGTTCTCGAGCAGTACTTC.

This clonotype was picked up many times. The chain is built from TRBV9 and TRBJ1-3; TRBD1 is a possible D gene (6 bases). The CDR3 is made up of 14 amino acids. Trimming left V 4 bases short and J 3 bases short, with 11 bases between. CDR1 is SGDLS, CDR2 YYNGEE, per germline. For the CDR3, the DNA is TGTGCCAGCAGCTTTACAGGGAGTGGAAACACCATATATTTT. Amino acids: CASSFTGSGNTIYF.

The chain carries TRBV27 and TRBJ1-2; D is possibly TRBD1 (5 bases). V was cut by 6 bases and J by 4 bases, with 24 bases left in between. The germline V gene encodes CDR1 MNHEY and CDR2 SMNVEV (reference sequence). The CDR3 contains 17 residues. In nucleotides, the CDR3 is TGTGCCAGCAGCGGCTTTGGGGTGACAGACCTGGGCTATGGCTACACCTTC. This codes for CASSGFGVTDLGYGYTF.

This clonotype occurred many times. The chain has TRBV5-6 and TRBJ2-3; possibly TRBD1 or TRBD2 for D (5 bases each). Germline assignment: CDR1 SGHDT and CDR2 YYEEEE. The CDR3 sequence is 14 residues long. V lost 1 base to trimming and J lost 6 bases, with 12 bases between them. CDR3 loop: CASSLLGTQDTQYF. The CDR3, as DNA: TGTGCCAGCAGCTTGCTAGGGACCCAGGATACGCAGTATTTT.

This clonotype showed up many times. V is TRBV12-3 or TRBV12-4 and J is TRBJ1-2; D uncertain. The CDR3 has 12 residues. The V end was cut by 6 bases, the J end by 0 bases, with 5 bases between. The chain's CDR3 is CASSRTNYGYTF. CDR3 bases: TGTGCCAGCAGCCGAACTAACTATGGCTACACCTTC.

This clonotype was observed many times. The chain couples TRBV10-3 to TRBJ1-1; 7 nucleotides line up with TRBD1. The germline CDR1 and CDR2 sequences are ENHRY and SYGVKD. The CDR3 runs to 15 residues. Trimming removed 6 bases from V and 0 bases from J; junction bases left unmatched: 7. CDR3 sequence: CAISPKQGMNTEAFF. CDR3 bases: TGTGCCATCAGCCCCAAACAGGGGATGAACACTGAAGCTTTCTTT.

The chain has TRBV7-2 and TRBJ1-2; the D gene is possibly TRBD1 (5 bases). V lost 1 base, J lost 8 bases, and 14 bases lay in between. CDR1 and CDR2 (germline): SGHTA, FQGNSA. The CDR3 totals 14 residues. This CDR3 is CASSLDRRVGGYTF. The CDR3, as DNA: TGTGCCAGCAGCTTAGACCGCAGGGTGGGAGGCTACACCTTC.

The table lists this clonotype with many counts. The chain is built from TRBV12-3 or TRBV12-4 and TRBJ2-5; no reliable D call. The CDR3 consists of 12 residues. V was shortened by 5 bases and J by 5 bases, with 9 bases between the two germline ends. The CDR3: CASSNTRETQYF. CDR3 DNA: TGTGCCAGCAGTAACACAAGGGAGACCCAGTACTTC.

Many counts were recorded for this clonotype. V gene TRBV20-1 combines with J gene TRBJ2-1; TRBD2 aligns across 8 bases. The CDR3 extends over 15 amino acids. In germline, CDR1 is DFQATT, CDR2 SNEGSKA (reference sequence). Germline trimming cut 1 base from V and 1 base from J; bases unmatched to any gene: 3. The CDR3 DNA follows: TGCAGTGCTAGAGCAGCGGGAGTATCCTACAATGAGCAGTTCTTC. Translating it yields CSARAAGVSYNEQFF.

The table lists this clonotype with a few counts. This chain joins TRBV25-1 and TRBJ1-2; 7 bases are a match to TRBD1. The germline V gene encodes CDR1 MGHDK and CDR2 SYGVNS. V was pared by 10 bases and J by 4 bases, with 3 bases of the junction left unmatched. This CDR3 contains 11 residues. The CDR3 coding sequence is TGTGCCATCGGGGACAGCTATGGCTACACCTTC. Its translation: CAIGDSYGYTF.

In its sample, this clonotype was seen a few times. V usage is TRBV10-2 and J usage is TRBJ1-2; D is uncertain. V was cut by 0 bases and J by 4 bases, with 12 bases left in between. Per the germline V gene, CDR1 is WSHSY and CDR2 is SAAADI. The CDR3 has 15 amino acids. CDR3: CASSESPPAGYGYTF. As DNA, the CDR3 is TGCGCCAGCAGTGAGTCGCCCCCCGCCGGCTATGGCTACACCTTC.